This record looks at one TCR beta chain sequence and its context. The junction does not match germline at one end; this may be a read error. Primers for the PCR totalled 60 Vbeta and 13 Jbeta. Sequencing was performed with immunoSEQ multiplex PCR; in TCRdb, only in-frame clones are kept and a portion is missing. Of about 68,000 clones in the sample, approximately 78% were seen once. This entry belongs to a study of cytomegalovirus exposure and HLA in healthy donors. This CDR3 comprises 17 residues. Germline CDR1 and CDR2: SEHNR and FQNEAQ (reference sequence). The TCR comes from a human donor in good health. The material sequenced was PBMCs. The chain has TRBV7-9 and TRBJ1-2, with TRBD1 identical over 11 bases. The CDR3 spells CASSVSEGQGALYGYPF. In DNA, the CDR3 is TGTGCCAGCAGCGTCTCGGAAGGACAGGGGGCGTTATATGGCTACCCCTTC.